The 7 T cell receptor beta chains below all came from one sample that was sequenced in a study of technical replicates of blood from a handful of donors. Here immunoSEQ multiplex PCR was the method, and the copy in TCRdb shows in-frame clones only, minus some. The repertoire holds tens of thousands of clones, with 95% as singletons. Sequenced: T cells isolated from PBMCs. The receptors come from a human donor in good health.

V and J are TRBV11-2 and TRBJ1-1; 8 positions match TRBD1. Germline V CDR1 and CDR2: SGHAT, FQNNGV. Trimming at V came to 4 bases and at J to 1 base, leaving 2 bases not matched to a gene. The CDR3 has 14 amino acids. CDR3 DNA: TGTGCCAGCAGCTCGCAGGGGGCGAACACTGAAGCTTTCTTT. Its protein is CASSSQGANTEAFF.

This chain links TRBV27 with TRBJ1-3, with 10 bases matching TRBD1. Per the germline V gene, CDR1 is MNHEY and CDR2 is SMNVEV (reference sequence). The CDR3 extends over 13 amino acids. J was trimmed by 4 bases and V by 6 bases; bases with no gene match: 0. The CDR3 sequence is CASRTGGGNTIYF. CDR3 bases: TGTGCCAGCAGGACAGGGGGCGGAAACACCATATATTTT.

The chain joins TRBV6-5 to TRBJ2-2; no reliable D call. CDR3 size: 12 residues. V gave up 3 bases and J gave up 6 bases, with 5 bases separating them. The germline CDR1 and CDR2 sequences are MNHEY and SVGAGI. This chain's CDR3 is CASSYLSGELFF. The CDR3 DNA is TGTGCCAGCAGTTATCTGTCCGGGGAGCTGTTTTTT.

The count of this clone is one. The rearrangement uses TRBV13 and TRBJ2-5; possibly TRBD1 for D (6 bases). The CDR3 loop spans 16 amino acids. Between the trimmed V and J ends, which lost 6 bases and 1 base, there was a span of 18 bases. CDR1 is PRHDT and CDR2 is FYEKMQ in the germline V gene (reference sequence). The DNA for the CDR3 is TGTGCCAGCAGTTTAAGTACCACAGGGTTCCAAGAGACCCAGTACTTC. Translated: CASSLSTTGFQETQYF.

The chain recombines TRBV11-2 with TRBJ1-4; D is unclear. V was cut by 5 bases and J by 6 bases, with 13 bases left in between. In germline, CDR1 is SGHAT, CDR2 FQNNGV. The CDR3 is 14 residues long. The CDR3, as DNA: TGTGCCAGCAGCCCGGAGGAATCCCATGAAAAACTGTTTTTT. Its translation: CASSPEESHEKLFF.

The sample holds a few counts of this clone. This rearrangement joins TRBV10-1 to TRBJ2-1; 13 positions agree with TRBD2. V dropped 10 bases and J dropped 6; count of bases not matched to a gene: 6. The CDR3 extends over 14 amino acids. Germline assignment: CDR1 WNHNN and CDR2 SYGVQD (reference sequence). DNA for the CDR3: TGCGCCACTACCGGGACTAGCGGGATCAATGAGCAGTTCTTC. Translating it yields CATTGTSGINEQFF.

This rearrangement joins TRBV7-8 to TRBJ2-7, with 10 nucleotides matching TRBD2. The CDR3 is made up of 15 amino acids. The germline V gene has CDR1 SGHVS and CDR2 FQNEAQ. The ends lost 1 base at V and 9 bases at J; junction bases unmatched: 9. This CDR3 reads CASSLVVSGRATQYF. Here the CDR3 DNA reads TGTGCCAGCAGCTTAGTTGTGAGCGGGAGGGCCACGCAGTACTTC.